The 5 T cell receptor beta chains reported below all come from one sample, sequenced in a study of blood T cell repertoires in COVID-19. The repertoire was sequenced with immunoSEQ multiplex PCR; TCRdb's copy has only in-frame clones and lacks some. The sample holds fewer than 200,000 clones, nearly 90% seen once. The sample consisted of peripheral blood. These receptors all stem from a man aged 55 to 70 with active or convalescent COVID-19.

The chain combines TRBV19 with TRBJ1-6; D not certain. This CDR3 is built from 15 residues. Germline V gives CDR1 LNHDA, CDR2 SQIVND (reference sequence). V lost 6 bases to trimming and J lost 6 bases, with 15 bases between them. The CDR3 loop is CASRTSVVGNSPLHF. As DNA, the CDR3 is TGTGCCAGTAGGACTTCGGTTGTTGGTAATTCACCCCTCCACTTT.

V usage is TRBV9 and J usage is TRBJ2-1, with a possible D match to TRBD2 (5 bases). Trimming took off 3 bases at V and 7 bases at J, with 11 bases between the two ends. The CDR3 contains 13 residues. The germline gives CDR1 SGDLS, CDR2 YYNGEE. In DNA, the CDR3 is TGTGCCAGCAGCGGAGGGATACGAAATGAGCAGTTCTTC. The encoded protein is CASSGGIRNEQFF.

The chain recombines TRBV9 with TRBJ2-3, with D unresolved. Per germline, CDR1 SGDLS and CDR2 YYNGEE. V lost 0 bases and J lost 3, with 8 bases in between. The CDR3 consists of 14 residues. The DNA of the CDR3 is TGTGCCAGCAGCGTAGATGCGGTTACAGATACGCAGTATTTT. Its protein product is CASSVDAVTDTQYF.

This rearrangement joins TRBV27 to TRBJ1-5, with 7 bases that match TRBD1. The V gene end was trimmed by 2 bases and the J gene end by 3 bases; junction bases not matched to a gene: 4. CDR1 and CDR2 (germline): MNHEY, SMNVEV (reference sequence). CDR3 size: 15 residues. The CDR3 loop is CASSLGGQNNQPQHF. CDR3 bases: TGTGCCAGCAGTTTAGGGGGACAGAACAATCAGCCCCAGCATTTT.

This chain connects TRBV18 to TRBJ1-1; 9 positions agree with TRBD1. CDR3 length equals 16 residues. Germline trimming cut 2 bases from V and 3 bases from J; bases unmatched to any gene: 7. The germline CDR1 and CDR2 sequences are KGHSH and LQKENI. In DNA, the CDR3 is TGTGCCAGCTCACCAGGGCTGGACAGGGGAGACACTGAAGCTTTCTTT. Translated: CASSPGLDRGDTEAFF.